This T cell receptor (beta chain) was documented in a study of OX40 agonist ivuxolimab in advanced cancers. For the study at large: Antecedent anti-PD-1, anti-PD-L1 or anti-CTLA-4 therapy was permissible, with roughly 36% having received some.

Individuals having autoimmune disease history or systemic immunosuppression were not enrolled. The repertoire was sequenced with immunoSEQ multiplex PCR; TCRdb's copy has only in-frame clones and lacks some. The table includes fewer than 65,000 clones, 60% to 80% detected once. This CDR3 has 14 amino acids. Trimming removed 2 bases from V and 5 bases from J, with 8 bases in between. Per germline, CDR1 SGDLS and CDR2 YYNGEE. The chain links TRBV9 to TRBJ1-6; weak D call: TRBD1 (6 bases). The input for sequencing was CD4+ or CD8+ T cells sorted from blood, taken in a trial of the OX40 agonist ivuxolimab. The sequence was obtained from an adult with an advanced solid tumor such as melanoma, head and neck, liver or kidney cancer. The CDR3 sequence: CASSVRQDNSPLHF. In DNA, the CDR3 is TGTGCCAGCAGCGTCAGACAGGATAATTCACCCCTCCACTTT.